Here is one TCR beta chain with its context. Its antigen is still unknown. CD8 cells regarded as naive lacked CD45RO, were positively chosen for CCR7, and omitted terminally differentiated effector memory CD45RA+ cells. This specimen belongs to a study of shared clonotypes between healthy human individuals. Overall study: In total, the donors were two women and a few men aged 18 to 49. Per donor, CD8 memory used one plate, CD8 naive used two, CD4 memory used three and CD4 naive used three. General observations from the study: The generation probabilities recorded for non-shared clonotypes fell below those of clonotypes shared by all four donors.

The CDR3 totals 18 residues. V lost 1 base and J lost 0, with 18 bases in between. CDR1 and CDR2 (germline): SGHNT, YENEEA. In the original processing: From ImmunoSEQ came sequences covering only the junction and carrying no quality scores, so filtering differed. The method was immunoSEQ multiplex PCR; TCRdb's version includes in-frame clones alone and lacks a portion of them. The DNA was the basis for D and trimming; V, J and clone size are from that table. The table lists about 2.1 million clones, 93% of them singletons. The sequenced sample consisted of naive CD8+ T cells from PBMCs. The V and J genes are TRBV11-3 and TRBJ1-2, with D possibly TRBD1 on 5 matching bases. The clonotype comes from a man aged 18 to 35 in good health. Some clones in this sample may be carry-over from other donors' samples. Here the CDR3 reads CASSLGGSRGTTNYGYTF. CDR3 coding DNA: TGTGCCAGCAGCTTAGGAGGAAGTCGGGGGACGACTAACTATGGCTACACCTTC.